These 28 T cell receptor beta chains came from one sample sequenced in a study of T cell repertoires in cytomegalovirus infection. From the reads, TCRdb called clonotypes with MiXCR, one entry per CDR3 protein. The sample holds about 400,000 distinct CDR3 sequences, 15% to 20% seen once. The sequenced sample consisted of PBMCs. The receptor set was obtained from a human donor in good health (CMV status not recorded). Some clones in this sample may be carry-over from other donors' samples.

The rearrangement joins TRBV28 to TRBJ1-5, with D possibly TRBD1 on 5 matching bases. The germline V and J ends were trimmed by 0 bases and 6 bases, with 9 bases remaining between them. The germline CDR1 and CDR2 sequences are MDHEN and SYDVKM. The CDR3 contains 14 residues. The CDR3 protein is CASSLWQGGQPQHF. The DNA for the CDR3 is TGTGCCAGCAGTTTATGGCAGGGAGGTCAGCCCCAGCATTTT. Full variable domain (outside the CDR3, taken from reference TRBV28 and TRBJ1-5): DVKVTQSSRYLVKRTGEKVFLECVQDMDHENMFWYRQDPGLGLRLIYFSYDVKMKEKGDIPEGYSVSREKKERFSLILESASTNQTSMYLCASSLWQGGQPQHFGDGTRLSIL.

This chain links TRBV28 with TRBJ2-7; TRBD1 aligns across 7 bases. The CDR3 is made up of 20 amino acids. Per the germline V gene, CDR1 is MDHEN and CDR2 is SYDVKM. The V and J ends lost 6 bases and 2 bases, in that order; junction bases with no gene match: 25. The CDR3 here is CASSLGGPGQFLDRTYEQYF. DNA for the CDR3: TGTGCCAGCAGCCTAGGGGGACCGGGACAGTTCTTGGACCGGACCTACGAGCAGTACTTC. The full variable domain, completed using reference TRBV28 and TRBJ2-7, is DVKVTQSSRYLVKRTGEKVFLECVQDMDHENMFWYRQDPGLGLRLIYFSYDVKMKEKGDIPEGYSVSREKKERFSLILESASTNQTSMYLCASSLGGPGQFLDRTYEQYFGPGTRLTVT.

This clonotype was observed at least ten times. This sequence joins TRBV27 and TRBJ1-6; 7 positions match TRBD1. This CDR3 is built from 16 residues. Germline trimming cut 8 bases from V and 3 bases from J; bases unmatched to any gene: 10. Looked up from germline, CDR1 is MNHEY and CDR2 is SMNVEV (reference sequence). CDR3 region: CASLPFGTDYNSPLHF. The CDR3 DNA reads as TGTGCCAGCCTCCCTTTTGGGACAGACTATAATTCACCCCTCCACTTT.

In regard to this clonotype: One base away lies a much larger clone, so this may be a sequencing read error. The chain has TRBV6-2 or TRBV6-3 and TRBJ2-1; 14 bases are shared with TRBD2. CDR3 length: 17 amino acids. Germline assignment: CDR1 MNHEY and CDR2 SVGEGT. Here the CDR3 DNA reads TGTGCCAGCAGCGGGACTAGCGGGAGTATTTGGTACAATGAGCAGTCCTTC. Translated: CASSGTSGSIWYNEQSF.

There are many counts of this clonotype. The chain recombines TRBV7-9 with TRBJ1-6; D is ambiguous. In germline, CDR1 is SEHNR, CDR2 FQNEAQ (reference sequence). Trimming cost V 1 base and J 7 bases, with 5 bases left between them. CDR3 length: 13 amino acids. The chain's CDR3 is CASSLEGNSPLHF. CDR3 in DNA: TGTGCCAGCAGCTTAGAAGGAAATTCACCCCTCCACTTT.

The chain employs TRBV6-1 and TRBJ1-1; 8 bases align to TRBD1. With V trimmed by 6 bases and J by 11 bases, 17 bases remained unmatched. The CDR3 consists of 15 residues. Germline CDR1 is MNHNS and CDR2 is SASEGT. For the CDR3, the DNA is TGTGCCAGCAGAGCTTCTATCCCGGGACAGGCTTCGGCTTTCTTT. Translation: CASRASIPGQASAFF.

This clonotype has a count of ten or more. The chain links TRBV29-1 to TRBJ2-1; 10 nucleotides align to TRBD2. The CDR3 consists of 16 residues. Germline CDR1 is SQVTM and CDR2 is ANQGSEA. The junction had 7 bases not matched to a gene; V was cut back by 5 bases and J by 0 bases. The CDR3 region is CSVFRTSGSSYNEQFF. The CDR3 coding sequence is TGCAGCGTTTTCCGGACTAGCGGTAGCTCCTACAATGAGCAGTTCTTC.

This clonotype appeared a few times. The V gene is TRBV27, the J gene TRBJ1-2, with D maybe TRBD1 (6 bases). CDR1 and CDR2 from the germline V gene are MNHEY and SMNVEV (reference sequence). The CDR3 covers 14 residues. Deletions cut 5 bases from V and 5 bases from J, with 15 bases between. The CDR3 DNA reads TGTGCCAGCAGTCCCCACGGACAGACATATGGCTACACCTTC. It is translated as CASSPHGQTYGYTF.

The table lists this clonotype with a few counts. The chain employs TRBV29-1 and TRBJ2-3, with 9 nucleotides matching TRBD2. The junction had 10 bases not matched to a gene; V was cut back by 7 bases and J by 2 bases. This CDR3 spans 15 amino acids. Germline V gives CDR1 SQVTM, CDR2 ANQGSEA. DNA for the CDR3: TGCAGCGGGGTAGGTCTAGCGGGATTCACAGATACGCAGTATTTT. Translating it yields CSGVGLAGFTDTQYF.

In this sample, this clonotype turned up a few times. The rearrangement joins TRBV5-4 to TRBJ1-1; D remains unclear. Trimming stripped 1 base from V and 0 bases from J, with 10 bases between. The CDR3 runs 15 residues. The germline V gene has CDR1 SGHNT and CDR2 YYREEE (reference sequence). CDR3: CASSLPGSLNTEAFF. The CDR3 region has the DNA TGTGCCAGCAGCTTGCCCGGAAGCTTGAACACTGAAGCTTTCTTT.

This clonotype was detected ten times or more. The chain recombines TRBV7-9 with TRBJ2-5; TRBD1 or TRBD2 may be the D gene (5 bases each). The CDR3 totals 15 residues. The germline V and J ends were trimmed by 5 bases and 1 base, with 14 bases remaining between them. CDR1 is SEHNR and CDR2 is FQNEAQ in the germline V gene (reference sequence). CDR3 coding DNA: TGTGCCAGCAGCCACGGGACGGCGTCCCAAGAGACCCAGTACTTC. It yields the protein CASSHGTASQETQYF.

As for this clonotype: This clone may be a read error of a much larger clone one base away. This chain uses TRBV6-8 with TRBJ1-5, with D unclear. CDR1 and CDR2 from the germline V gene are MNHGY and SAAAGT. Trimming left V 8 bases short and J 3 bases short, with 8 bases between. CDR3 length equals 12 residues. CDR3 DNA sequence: TGTGCCAGCGGTGCCCACAATCAGCCCCAGCATTTT. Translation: CASGAHNQPQHF.

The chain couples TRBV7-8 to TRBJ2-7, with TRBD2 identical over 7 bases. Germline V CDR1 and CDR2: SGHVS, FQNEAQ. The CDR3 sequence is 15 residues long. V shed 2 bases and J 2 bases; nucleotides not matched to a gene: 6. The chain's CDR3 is CASSLRLAVTYEQYF. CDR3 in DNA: TGTGCCAGCAGCTTAAGGCTAGCGGTTACCTACGAGCAGTACTTC.

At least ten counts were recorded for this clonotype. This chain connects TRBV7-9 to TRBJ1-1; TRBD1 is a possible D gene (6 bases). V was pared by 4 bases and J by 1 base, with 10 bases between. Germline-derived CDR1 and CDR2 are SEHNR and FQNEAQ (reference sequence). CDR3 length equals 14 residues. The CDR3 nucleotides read TGTGCCAGCAGCTCGGACAGCCGGAACACTGAAGCTTTCTTT. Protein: CASSSDSRNTEAFF.

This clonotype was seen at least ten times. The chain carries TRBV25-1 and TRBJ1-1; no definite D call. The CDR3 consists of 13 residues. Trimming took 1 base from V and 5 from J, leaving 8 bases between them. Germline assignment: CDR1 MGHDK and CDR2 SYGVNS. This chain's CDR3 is CASSEFAGTEAFF. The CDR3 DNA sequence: TGTGCCAGCAGTGAATTCGCTGGGACTGAAGCTTTCTTT.

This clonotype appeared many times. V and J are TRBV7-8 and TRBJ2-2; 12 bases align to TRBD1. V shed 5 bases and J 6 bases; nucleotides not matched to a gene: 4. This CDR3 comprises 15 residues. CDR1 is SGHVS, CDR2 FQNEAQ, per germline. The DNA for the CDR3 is TGTGCCAGCAGCCTGGGACAGGGGGCCTCCGGGGAGCTGTTTTTT. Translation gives CASSLGQGASGELFF. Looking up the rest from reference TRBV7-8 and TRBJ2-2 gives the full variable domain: GAGVSQSPRYKVAKRGQDVALRCDPISGHVSLFWYQQALGQGPEFLTYFQNEAQLDKSGLPSDRFFAERPEGSVSTLKIQRTQQEDSAVYLCASSLGQGASGELFFGEGSRLTVL.

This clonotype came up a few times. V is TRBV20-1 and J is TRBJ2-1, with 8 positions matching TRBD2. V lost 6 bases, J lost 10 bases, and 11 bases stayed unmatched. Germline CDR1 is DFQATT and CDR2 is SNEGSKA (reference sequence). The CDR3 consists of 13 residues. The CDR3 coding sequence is TGCAGTGCCGCCTGGGGAGCGGGGGTCGAGCAGTTCTTC. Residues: CSAAWGAGVEQFF.

CDR3 region: CASSSPTEAFF. DNA of the CDR3: TGTGCCAGCAGTTCCCCCACTGAAGCTTTCTTT. V gene TRBV12-3 or TRBV12-4 combines with J gene TRBJ1-1; D is ambiguous. The germline V and J ends were trimmed by 4 bases and 4 bases, with 4 bases remaining between them. CDR3 size: 11 residues.

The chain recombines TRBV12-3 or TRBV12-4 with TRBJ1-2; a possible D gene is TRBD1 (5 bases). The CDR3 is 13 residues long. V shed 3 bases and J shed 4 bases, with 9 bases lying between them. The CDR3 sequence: CASSFQGGYGYTF. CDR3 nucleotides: TGTGCCAGCAGTTTCCAGGGTGGCTATGGCTACACCTTC.

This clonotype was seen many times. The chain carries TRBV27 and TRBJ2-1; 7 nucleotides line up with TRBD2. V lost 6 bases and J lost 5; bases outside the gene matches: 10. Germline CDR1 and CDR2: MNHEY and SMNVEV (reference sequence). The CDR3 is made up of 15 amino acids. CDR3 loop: CASSPSGLTDNEQFF. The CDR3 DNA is TGTGCCAGCAGCCCTTCGGGACTAACCGACAATGAGCAGTTCTTC.

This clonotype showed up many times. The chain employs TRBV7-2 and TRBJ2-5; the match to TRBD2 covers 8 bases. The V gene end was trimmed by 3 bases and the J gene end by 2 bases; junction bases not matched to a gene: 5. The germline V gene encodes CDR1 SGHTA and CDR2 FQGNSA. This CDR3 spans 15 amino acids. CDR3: CASSFRGGQQETQYF. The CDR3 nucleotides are TGTGCCAGCAGCTTCCGGGGGGGTCAACAAGAGACCCAGTACTTC.

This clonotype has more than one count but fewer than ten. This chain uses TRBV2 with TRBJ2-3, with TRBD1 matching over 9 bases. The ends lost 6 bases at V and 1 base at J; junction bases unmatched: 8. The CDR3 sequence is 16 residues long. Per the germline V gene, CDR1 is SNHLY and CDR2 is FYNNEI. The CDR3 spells CASRDRGPTRTDTQYF. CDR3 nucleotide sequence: TGTGCCAGCAGGGACAGGGGACCTACCCGCACAGATACGCAGTATTTT.

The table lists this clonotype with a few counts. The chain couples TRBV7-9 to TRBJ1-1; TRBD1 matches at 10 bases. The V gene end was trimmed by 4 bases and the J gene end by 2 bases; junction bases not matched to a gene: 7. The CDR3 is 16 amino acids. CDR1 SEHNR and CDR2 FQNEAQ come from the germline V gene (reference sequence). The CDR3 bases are TGTGCCAGCAGCTGGGGACAGGGGTCTGTCAACACTGAAGCTTTCTTT. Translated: CASSWGQGSVNTEAFF.

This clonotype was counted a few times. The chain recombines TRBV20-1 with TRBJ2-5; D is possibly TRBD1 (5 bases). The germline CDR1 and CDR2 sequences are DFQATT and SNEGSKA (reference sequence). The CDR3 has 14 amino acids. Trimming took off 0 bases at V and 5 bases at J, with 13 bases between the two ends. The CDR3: CSAREGLYRETQYF. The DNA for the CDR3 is TGCAGTGCTAGAGAAGGCTTGTACAGGGAGACCCAGTACTTC.

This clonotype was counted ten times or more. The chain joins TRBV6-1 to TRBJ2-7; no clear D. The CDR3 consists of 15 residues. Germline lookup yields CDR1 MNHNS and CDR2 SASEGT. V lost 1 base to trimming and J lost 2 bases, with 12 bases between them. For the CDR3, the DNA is TGTGCCAGCAGTGAAGAACGCAGGCAACCCTACGAGCAGTACTTC. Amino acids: CASSEERRQPYEQYF.

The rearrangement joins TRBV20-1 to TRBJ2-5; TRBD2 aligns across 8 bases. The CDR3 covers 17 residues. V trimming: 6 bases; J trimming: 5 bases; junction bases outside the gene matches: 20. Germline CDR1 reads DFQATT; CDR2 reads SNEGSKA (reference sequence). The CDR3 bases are TGCAGTGCCCGCCTCGATGTTTTTCGGGGGGGCTGGGAGACCCAGTACTTC. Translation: CSARLDVFRGGWETQYF.

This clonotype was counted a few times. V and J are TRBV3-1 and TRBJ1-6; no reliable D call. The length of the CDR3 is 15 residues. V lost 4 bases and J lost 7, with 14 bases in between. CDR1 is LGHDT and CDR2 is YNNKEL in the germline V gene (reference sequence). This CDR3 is CASSPQEGINSPLHF. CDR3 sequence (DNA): TGTGCCAGCAGCCCGCAAGAAGGCATAAATTCACCCCTCCACTTT.

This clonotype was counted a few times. The CDR3 reads CASTRDSYNSPLHF. CDR3 sequence (DNA): TGTGCCAGCACTCGGGACTCCTATAATTCACCCCTCCACTTT. This chain connects TRBV27 to TRBJ1-6, with D unclear. CDR1 is MNHEY and CDR2 is SMNVEV in the germline V gene (reference sequence). V was cut by 7 bases and J by 0 bases, with 7 bases left in between. The CDR3 covers 14 residues.